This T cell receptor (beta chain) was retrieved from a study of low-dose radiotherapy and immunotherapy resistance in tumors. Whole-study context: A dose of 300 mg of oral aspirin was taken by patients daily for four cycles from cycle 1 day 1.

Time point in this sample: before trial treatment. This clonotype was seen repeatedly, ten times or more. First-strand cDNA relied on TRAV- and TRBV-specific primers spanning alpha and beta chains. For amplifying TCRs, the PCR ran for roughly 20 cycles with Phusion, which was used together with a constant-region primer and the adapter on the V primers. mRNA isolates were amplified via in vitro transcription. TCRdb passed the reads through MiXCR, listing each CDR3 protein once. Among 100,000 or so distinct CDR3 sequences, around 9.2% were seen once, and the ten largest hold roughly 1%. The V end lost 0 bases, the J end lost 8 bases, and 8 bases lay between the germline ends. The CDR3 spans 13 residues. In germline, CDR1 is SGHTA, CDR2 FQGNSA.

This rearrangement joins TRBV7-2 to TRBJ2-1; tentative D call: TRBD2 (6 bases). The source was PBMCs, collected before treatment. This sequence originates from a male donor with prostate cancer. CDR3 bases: TGTGCCAGCAGCTTAGCGTGGGAGGATGAGCAGTTCTTC. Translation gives CASSLAWEDEQFF.